This T cell receptor (beta chain) was sequenced in a study of T cells after yellow fever vaccination. A 5'RACE template-switching step, the method used to make TCR cDNA, added a universal primer site and UMIs. TCRdb re-derived calls from the 5' RACE reads in MiXCR, one entry per CDR3 protein. The table lists more than 350,000 distinct CDR3 sequences, approximately 10% of them singletons. Study conclusions and caveats: Reappearance after the booster was seen for most primary-vaccination clones, at 95% to 96% CD4 and around 90% CD8. Clonotypes shared by both compartments, CD4 and CD8, made up a small share.

This clonotype was found a few times. Its cognate antigen is unknown. V lost 6 bases and J 2 bases, leaving 8 bases between the germline ends. The germline CDR1 and CDR2 sequences are SGHRS and YFSETQ. CDR3 length: 13 residues. The TCR comes from a man younger than 35 who received the YFV17D yellow fever vaccine. This chain links TRBV5-1 with TRBJ1-4, with D possibly matching TRBD1 (6 bases). This sample comprised PBMCs, obtained on the day of the first yellow fever vaccination. CDR3 sequence reads: CASKGVTNEKLFF. CDR3 DNA: TGCGCCAGCAAGGGGGTCACTAATGAAAAACTGTTTTTT. Variable domain in full (rest from reference TRBV5-1 and TRBJ1-4): KAGVTQTPRYLIKTRGQQVTLSCSPISGHRSVSWYQQTPGQGLQFLFEYFSETQRNKGNFPGRFSGRQFSNSRSEMNVSTLELGDSALYLCASKGVTNEKLFFGSGTQLSVL.